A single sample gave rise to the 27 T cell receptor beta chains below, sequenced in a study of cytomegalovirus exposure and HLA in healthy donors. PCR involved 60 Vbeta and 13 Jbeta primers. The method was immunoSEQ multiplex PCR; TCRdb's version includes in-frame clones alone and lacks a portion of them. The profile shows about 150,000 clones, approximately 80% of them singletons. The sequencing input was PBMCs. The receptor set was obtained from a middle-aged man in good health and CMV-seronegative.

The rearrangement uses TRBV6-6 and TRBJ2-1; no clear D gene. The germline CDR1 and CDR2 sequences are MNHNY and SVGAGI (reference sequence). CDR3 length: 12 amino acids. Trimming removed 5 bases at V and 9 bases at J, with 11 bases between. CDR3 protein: CASSPRDGEQFF. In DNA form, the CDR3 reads TGTGCCAGCAGTCCTCGAGATGGTGAGCAGTTCTTC.

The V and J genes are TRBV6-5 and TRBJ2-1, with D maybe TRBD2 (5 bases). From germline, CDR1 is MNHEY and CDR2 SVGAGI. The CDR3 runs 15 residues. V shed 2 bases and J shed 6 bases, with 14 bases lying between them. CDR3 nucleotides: TGTGCCAGCAGTTACGGCGAGGGTGGAGTCAATGAGCAGTTCTTC. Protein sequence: CASSYGEGGVNEQFF.

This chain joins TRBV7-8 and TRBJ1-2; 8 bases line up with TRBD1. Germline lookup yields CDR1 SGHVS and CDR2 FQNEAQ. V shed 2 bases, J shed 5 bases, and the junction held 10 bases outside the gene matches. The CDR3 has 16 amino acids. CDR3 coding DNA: TGTGCCAGCAGCTTAAATCCAGGGGGCGCGGAATATGGCTACACCTTC. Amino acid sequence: CASSLNPGGAEYGYTF. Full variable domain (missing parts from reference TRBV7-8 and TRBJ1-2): GAGVSQSPRYKVAKRGQDVALRCDPISGHVSLFWYQQALGQGPEFLTYFQNEAQLDKSGLPSDRFFAERPEGSVSTLKIQRTQQEDSAVYLCASSLNPGGAEYGYTFGSGTRLTVV.

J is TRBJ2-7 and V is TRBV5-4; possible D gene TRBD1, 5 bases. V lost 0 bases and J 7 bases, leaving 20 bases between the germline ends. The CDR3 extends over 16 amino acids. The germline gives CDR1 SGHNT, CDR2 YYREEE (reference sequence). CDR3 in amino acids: CASSLGGPGSLGEQYF. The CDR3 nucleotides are TGTGCCAGCAGCTTGGGTGGACCAGGGTCCCTCGGGGAGCAGTACTTC. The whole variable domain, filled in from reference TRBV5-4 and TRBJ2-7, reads ETGVTQSPTHLIKTRGQQVTLRCSSQSGHNTVSWYQQALGQGPQFIFQYYREEENGRGNFPPRFSGLQFPNYSSELNVNALELDDSALYLCASSLGGPGSLGEQYFGPGTRLTVT.

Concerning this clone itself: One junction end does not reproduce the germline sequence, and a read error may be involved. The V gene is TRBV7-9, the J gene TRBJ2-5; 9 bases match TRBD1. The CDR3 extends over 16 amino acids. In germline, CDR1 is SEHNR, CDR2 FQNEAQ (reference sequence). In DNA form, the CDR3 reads TGTTCCAGCAGCTTAGCGGACAGGGGTGGGAGGGAGACCCAGTACTTC. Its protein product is CSSSLADRGGRETQYF.

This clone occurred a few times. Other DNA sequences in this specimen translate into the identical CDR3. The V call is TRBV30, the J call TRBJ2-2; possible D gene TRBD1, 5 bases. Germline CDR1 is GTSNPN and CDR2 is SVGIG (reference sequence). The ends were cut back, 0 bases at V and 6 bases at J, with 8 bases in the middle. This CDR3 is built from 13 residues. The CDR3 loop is CAWSVGVSGELFF. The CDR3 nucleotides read TGTGCCTGGAGTGTAGGGGTGTCCGGGGAGCTGTTTTTT.

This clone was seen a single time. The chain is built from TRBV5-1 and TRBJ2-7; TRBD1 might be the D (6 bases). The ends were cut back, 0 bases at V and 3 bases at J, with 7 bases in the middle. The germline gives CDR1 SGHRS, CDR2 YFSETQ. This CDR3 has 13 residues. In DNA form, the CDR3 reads TGCGCCAGCAGCTTGGTGGACAGCTACGAGCAGTACTTC. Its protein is CASSLVDSYEQYF.

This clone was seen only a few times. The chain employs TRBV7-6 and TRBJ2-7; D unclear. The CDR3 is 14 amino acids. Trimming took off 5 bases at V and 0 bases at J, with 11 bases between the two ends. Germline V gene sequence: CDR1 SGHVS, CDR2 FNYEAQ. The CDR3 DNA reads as TGTGCCAGCAGCGATCCGCGGCGCTCCTACGAGCAGTACTTC. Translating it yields CASSDPRRSYEQYF.

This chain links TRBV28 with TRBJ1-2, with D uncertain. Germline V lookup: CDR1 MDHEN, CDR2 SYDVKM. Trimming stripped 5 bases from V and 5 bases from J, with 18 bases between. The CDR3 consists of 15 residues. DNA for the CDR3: TGTGCCAGCAGTGTCCTCCGGGAGAGAGGGTATGGCTACACCTTC. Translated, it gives CASSVLRERGYGYTF.

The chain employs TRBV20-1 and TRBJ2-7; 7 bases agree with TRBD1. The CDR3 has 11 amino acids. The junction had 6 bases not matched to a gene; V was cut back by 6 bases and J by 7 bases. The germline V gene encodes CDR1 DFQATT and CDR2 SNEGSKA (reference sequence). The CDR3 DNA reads TGCAGTGCGTACAGGGGTTGGGAGCAGTACTTC. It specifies CSAYRGWEQYF.

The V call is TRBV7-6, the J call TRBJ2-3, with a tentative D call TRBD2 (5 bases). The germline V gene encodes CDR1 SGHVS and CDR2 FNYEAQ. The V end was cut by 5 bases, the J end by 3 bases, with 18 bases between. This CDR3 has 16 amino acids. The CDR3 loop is CASSPRSTGLTDTQYF. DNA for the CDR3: TGTGCCAGCAGCCCCAGGTCCACGGGGTTAACAGATACGCAGTATTTT.

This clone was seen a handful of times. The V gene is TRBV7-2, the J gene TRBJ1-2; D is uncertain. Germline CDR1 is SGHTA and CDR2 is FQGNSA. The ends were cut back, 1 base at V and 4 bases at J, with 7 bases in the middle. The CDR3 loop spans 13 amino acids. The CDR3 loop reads CASSLVSLYGYTF. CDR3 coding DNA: TGTGCCAGCAGCTTAGTTAGTCTCTATGGCTACACCTTC.

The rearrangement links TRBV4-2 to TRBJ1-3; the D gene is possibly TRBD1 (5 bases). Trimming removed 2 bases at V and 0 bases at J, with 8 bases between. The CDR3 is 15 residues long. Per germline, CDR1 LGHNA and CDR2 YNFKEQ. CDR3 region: CASSQIQASGNTIYF. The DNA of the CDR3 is TGTGCCAGCAGCCAAATACAGGCCTCTGGAAACACCATATATTTT.

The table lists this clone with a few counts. The DNA of the CDR3 is TGTGCCAGCAGCTTCCCCACCCGGGACAGAGCTTACCAAGAGACCCAGTACTTC. Protein product: CASSFPTRDRAYQETQYF. The gene calls are TRBV28 and TRBJ2-5; 7 bases line up with TRBD1. Per germline, CDR1 MDHEN and CDR2 SYDVKM. CDR3 length: 18 amino acids. Germline trimming cut 6 bases from V and 0 bases from J; bases unmatched to any gene: 16.

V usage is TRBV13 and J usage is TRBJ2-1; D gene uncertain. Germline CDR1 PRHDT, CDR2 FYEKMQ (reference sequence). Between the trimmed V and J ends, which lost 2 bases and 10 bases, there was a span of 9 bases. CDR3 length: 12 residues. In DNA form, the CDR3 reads TGTGCCAGCAGCTTATACGGCGGCGAGCAGTTCTTC. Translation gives CASSLYGGEQFF.

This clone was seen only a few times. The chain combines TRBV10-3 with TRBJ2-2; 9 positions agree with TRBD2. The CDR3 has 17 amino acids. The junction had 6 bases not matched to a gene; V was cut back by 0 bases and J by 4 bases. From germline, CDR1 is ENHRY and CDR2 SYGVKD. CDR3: CAISESAGLAVTGELFF. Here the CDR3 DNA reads TGTGCCATCAGTGAGTCGGCGGGACTAGCTGTCACCGGGGAGCTGTTTTTT.

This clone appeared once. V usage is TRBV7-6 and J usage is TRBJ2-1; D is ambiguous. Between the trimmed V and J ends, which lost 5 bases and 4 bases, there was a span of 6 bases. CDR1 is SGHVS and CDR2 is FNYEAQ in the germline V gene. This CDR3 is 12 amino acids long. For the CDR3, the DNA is TGTGCCAGCAGCCCTCGTTACAATGAGCAGTTCTTC. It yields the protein CASSPRYNEQFF. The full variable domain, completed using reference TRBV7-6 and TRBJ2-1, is GAGVSQSPRYKVTKRGQDVALRCDPISGHVSLYWYRQALGQGPEFLTYFNYEAQQDKSGLPNDRFSAERPEGSISTLTIQRTEQRDSAMYRCASSPRYNEQFFGPGTRLTVL.

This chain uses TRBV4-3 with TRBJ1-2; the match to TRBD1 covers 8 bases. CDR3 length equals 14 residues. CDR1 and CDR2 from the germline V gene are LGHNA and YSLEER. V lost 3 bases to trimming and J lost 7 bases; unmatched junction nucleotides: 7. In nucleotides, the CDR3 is TGCGCCAGCAGCCAGACACAGGGGGTGGGTGGCTACACCTTC. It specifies CASSQTQGVGGYTF.

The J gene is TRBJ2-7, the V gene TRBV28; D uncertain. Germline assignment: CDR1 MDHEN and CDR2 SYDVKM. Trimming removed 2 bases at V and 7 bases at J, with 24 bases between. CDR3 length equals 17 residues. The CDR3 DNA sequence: TGTGCCAGCAGTTTAGGCCAAGTCCTCACGTTAAGTAAGGAGCAGTACTTC. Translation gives CASSLGQVLTLSKEQYF.

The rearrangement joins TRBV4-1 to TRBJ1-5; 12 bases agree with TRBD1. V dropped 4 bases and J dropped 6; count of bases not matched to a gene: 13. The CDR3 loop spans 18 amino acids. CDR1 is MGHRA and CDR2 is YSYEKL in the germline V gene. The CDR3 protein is CASSPKGGTGGVFQPQHF. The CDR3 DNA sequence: TGCGCCAGCAGCCCCAAAGGGGGGACAGGGGGCGTATTTCAGCCCCAGCATTTT.

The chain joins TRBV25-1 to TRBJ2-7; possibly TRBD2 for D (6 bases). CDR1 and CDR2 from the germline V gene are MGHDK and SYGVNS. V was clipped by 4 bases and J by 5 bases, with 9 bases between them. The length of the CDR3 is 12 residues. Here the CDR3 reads CASSGLGHEQYF. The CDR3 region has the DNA TGTGCCAGCAGTGGACTAGGGCACGAGCAGTACTTC.

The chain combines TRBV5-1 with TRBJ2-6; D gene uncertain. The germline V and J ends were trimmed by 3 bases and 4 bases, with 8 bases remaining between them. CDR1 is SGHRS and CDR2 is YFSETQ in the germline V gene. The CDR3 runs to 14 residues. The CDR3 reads CASSSTAGANVLTF. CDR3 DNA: TGCGCCAGCAGCTCCACTGCGGGGGCCAACGTCCTGACTTTC. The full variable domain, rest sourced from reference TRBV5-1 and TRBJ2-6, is KAGVTQTPRYLIKTRGQQVTLSCSPISGHRSVSWYQQTPGQGLQFLFEYFSETQRNKGNFPGRFSGRQFSNSRSEMNVSTLELGDSALYLCASSSTAGANVLTFGAGSRLTVL.

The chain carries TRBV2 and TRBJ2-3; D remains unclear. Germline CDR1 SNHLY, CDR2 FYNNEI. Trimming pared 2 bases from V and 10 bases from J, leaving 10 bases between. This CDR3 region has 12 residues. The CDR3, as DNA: TGTGCCAGCAGTGAACGAGGAATAGCGCAGTATTTT. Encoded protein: CASSERGIAQYF.

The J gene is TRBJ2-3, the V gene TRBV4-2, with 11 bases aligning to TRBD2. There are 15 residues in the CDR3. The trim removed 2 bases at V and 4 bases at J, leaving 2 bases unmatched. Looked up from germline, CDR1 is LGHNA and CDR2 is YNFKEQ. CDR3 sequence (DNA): TGTGCCAGCAGCCAACTAGCGGGGGGTGCAGATACGCAGTATTTT. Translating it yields CASSQLAGGADTQYF.

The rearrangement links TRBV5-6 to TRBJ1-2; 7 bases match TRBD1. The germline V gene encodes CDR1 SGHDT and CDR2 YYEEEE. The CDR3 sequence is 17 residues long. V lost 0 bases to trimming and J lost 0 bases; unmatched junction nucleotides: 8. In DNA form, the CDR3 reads TGTGCCAGCAGCTTGGGAGGTTTCGGACAGGCTAACTATGGCTACACCTTC. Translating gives CASSLGGFGQANYGYTF.

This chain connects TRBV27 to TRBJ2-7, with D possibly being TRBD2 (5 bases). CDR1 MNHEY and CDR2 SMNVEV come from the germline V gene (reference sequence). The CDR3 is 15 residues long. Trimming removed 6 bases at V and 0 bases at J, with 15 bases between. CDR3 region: CASSPNGDSSYEQYF. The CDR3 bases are TGTGCCAGCAGCCCCAACGGGGATAGCTCCTACGAGCAGTACTTC.

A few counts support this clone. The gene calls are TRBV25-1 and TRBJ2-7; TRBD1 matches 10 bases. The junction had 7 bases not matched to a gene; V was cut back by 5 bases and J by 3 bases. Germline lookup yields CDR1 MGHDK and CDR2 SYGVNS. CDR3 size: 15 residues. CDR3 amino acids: CASSPTGQGFYEQYF. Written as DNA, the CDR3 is TGTGCCAGCAGTCCTACGGGACAGGGGTTCTACGAGCAGTACTTC.